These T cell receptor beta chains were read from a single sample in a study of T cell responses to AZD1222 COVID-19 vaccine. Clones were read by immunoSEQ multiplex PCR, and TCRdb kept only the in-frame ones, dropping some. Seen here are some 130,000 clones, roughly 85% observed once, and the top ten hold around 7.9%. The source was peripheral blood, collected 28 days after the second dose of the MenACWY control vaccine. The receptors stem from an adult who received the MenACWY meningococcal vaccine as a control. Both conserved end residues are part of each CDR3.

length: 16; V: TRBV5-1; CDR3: CASSLRPPGLNEKLFF
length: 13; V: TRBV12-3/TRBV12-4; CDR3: CASGNRMNTEAFF
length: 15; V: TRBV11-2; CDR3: CASSMLRAANTEAFF
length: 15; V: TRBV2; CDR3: CASRRQGLAKNIQYF
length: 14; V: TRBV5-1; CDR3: CASSVGQGAETQYF
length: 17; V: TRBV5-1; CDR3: CASRTGQGVGRNTEAFF
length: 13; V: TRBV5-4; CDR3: CASSFKGGTEAFF
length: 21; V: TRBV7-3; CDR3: CASSLQDPGRNNRGVYQPQHF
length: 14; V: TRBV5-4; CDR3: CASSPDEGARGYTF
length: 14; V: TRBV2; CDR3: CASSGGVIGNTIYF
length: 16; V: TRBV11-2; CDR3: CASSFQGGTARNTIYF
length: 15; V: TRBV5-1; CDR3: CASSFQGFKGSPLHF
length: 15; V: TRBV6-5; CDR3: CASTARGISYNEQFF
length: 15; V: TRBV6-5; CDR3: CASSLTTLLHNEQFF
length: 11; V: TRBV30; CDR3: CALDRDEKLFF
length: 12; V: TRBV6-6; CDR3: CASSQTAYEQYF
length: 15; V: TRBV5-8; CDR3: CASSLGTGTAYGYTF
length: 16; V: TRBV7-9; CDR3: CASSSSGTGGRQPQHF
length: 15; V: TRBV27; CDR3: CASSPRLSSYNEQFF
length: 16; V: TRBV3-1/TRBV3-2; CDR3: CASSQVIAISGNTIYF
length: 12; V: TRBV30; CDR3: CAWKWGDTEAFF
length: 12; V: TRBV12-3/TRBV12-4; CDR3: CASSSPGSEAFF
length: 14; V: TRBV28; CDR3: CASSPFWGANVLTF
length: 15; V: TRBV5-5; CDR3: CASSLRTTGDYGYTF
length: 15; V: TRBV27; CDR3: CASSLSKGLNQPQHF
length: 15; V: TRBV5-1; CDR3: CASSSQGATYNEQFF
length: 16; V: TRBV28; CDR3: CASSFLGTGNYNEQFF